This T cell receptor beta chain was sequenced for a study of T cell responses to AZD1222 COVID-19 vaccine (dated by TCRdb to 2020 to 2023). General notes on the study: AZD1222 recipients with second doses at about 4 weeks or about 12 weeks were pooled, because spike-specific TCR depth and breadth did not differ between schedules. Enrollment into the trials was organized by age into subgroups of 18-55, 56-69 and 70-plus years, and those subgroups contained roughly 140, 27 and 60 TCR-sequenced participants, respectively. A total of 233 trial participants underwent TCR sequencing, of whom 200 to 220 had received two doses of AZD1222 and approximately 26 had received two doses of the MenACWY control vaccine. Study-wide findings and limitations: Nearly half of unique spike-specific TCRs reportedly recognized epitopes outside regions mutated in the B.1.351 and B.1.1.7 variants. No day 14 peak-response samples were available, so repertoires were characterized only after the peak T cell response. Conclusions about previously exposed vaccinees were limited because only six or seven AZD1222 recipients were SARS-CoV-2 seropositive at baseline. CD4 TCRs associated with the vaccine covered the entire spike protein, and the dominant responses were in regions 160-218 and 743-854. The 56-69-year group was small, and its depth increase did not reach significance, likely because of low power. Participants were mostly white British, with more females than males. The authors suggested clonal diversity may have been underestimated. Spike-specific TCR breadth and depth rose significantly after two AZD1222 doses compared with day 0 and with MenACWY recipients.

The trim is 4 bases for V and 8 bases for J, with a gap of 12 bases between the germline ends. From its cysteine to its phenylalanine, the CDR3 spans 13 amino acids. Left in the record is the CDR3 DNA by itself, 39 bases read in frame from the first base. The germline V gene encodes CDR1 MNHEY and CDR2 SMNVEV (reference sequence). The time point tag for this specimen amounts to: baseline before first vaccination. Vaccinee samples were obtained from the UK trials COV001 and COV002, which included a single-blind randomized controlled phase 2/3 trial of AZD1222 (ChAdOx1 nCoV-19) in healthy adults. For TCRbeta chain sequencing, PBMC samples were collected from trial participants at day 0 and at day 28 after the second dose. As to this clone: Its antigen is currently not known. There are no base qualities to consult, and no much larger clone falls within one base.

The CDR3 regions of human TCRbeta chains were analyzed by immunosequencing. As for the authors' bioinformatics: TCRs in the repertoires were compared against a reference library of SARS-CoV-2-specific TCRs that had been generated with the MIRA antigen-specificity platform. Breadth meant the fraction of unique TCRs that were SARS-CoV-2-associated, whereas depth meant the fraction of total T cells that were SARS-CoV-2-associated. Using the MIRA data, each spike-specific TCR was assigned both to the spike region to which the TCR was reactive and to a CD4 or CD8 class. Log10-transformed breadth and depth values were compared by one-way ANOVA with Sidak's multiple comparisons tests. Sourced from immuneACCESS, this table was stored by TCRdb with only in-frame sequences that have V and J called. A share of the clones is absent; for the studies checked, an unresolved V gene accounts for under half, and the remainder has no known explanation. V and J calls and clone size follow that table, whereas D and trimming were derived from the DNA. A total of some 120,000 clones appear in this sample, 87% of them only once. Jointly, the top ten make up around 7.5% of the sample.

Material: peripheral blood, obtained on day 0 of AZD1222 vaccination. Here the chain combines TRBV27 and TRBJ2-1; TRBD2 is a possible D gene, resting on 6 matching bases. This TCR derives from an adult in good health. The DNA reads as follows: TGTGCCAGCAGTTGGAGGGCTAGCCATGAGCAGTTCTTC. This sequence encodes CASSWRASHEQFF.